These T cell receptor beta chains were read from a single sample in a study of blood T cell repertoires in COVID-19. Using immunoSEQ multiplex PCR, the repertoire was profiled, and TCRdb retains in-frame clones only, with some absent. Of approximately 230,000 clones in the sample, roughly 87% were seen once. Specimen: PBMCs or T cells enriched from blood (not recorded which). These receptors came from a woman younger than 45 with acute COVID-19. Each CDR3 is given with its conserved first and last residue. Each record gives: V gene, J gene, D gene, clone size, CDR3 protein, CDR3 DNA. The D gene is left open where the match is weak. Expanded clones are given a class, and other clones once, few, many or no size at all.

TRBV7-8	TRBJ2-5	-	-	CASTRAAQETQYF	TGTGCCAGCACCCGAGCGGCCCAAGAGACCCAGTACTTC
TRBV6-6	TRBJ2-3	TRBD2	-	CASSTPGLAGGPFGTDTQYF	TGTGCCAGCAGCACTCCGGGACTAGCGGGGGGGCCATTCGGGACAGATACGCAGTATTTT
TRBV27	TRBJ2-7	-	-	CASSLASEYAYEQYF	TGTGCCAGCAGTTTAGCATCGGAGTACGCCTACGAGCAGTACTTC
TRBV15	TRBJ1-1	-	-	CATSRSGHLNTEAFF	TGTGCCACCAGCAGATCGGGACACCTGAACACTGAAGCTTTCTTT
TRBV3-1/TRBV3-2	TRBJ2-3	TRBD2	-	CASSQSGTDTQYF	TGTGCCAGCAGCCAAAGCGGGACGGATACGCAGTATTTT
TRBV19	TRBJ2-7	-	-	CASSTHDTYEQYF	TGTGCCAGTAGTACACATGACACCTACGAGCAGTACTTC
TRBV7-2	TRBJ2-7	-	once	CASARGRGSEQYF	TGTGCCAGCGCAAGAGGGCGGGGAAGTGAGCAGTACTTC
TRBV2	TRBJ2-1	TRBD1	-	CASRVRQGFGNEQFF	TGTGCCAGCAGGGTACGACAGGGGTTTGGGAATGAGCAGTTCTTC
TRBV5-1	TRBJ1-1	-	once	CASSSGRGTEAFF	TGCGCCAGCAGCTCTGGTCGGGGCACTGAAGCTTTCTTT
TRBV11-2	TRBJ2-2	TRBD2	-	CASSFGGLNTGELFF	TGTGCCAGCAGCTTCGGGGGGTTGAACACCGGGGAGCTGTTTTTT
TRBV7-3	TRBJ1-2	TRBD1	-	CASSRRQGAGYTF	TGTGCCAGCAGCCGCCGACAGGGGGCGGGCTACACCTTC
TRBV3-1/TRBV3-2	TRBJ2-7	-	-	CASSQSRDGEQYF	TGTGCCAGCAGCCAGTCCCGAGATGGCGAGCAGTACTTC
TRBV5-6	TRBJ2-3	-	-	CASSPLKRPTDTQYF	TGTGCCAGCAGCCCTCTTAAGCGACCCACAGATACGCAGTATTTT
TRBV30	TRBJ2-3	TRBD1	-	CAWTKQGVLAF	TGTGCCTGGACTAAACAGGGGGTGCTGGCCTTT
TRBV5-4	TRBJ1-2	-	-	CASSSRLLEGYTF	TGTGCCAGCAGCTCGAGACTTCTGGAAGGCTACACCTTC
TRBV27	TRBJ1-5	TRBD1	-	CASRYTGGNQPQHF	TGTGCCAGCAGATACACAGGGGGCAATCAGCCCCAGCATTTT
TRBV7-2	TRBJ1-1	TRBD1	-	CASSLAVQGFLREAFF	TGTGCCAGCAGCTTAGCGGTACAGGGGTTTCTTAGGGAAGCTTTCTTT
TRBV3-1/TRBV3-2	TRBJ2-5	-	-	CASSPEWAQETQYF	TGTGCCAGCAGCCCCGAATGGGCCCAAGAGACCCAGTACTTC
TRBV2	TRBJ1-2	TRBD1	-	CASGSGTEWGYTF	TGTGCCAGCGGATCCGGGACAGAGTGGGGCTACACCTTC
TRBV6-5	TRBJ2-1	-	-	CASSYSRGYNEQFF	TGTGCCAGCAGTTACTCGAGAGGGTACAATGAGCAGTTCTTC
TRBV28	TRBJ1-1	-	-	CASSFWGGDVVNTEAFF	TGTGCCAGCAGTTTCTGGGGGGGGGACGTGGTTAACACTGAAGCTTTCTTT
TRBV6-1	TRBJ2-2	TRBD2	-	CASSETGLPPGELFF	TGTGCCAGCAGTGAGACGGGACTACCCCCCGGGGAGCTGTTTTTT
TRBV4-1	TRBJ2-2	-	-	CASSRKVPSVTGELFF	TGCGCCAGCAGCCGTAAAGTGCCTTCAGTCACCGGGGAGCTGTTTTTT
TRBV7-9	TRBJ2-1	TRBD1	once	CASRSGQGGNEQFF	TGTGCCAGCAGATCCGGACAGGGAGGAAATGAGCAGTTCTTC
TRBV5-1	TRBJ2-7	TRBD1	-	CASSPGQGAYEQYF	TGCGCCAGCAGCCCGGGACAGGGGGCCTACGAGCAGTACTTC
TRBV6-5	TRBJ2-6	-	once	CASRPAGTGANVLTF	TGTGCCAGCAGACCCGCGGGGACTGGGGCCAACGTCCTGACTTTC
TRBV4-3	TRBJ1-3	TRBD1	-	CASSPGQGNGNTIYF	TGCGCCAGCAGCCCGGGACAGGGGAACGGAAACACCATATATTTT
TRBV4-2	TRBJ2-2	-	-	CASSQQTSTPVTGELFF	TGTGCCAGCAGCCAGCAAACTAGCACGCCGGTCACCGGGGAGCTGTTTTTT
TRBV28	TRBJ1-2	-	-	CASMTGDTGYTF	TGTGCCAGCATGACAGGAGATACGGGCTACACCTTC
TRBV28	TRBJ2-1	-	-	CASSFQEVSEHNEQFF	TGTGCCAGCAGTTTCCAGGAGGTTAGCGAGCACAATGAGCAGTTCTTC
TRBV7-9	TRBJ2-7	TRBD1	-	CASSPGQGVSIYEQYF	TGTGCCAGCAGCCCGGGACAGGGGGTTTCTATCTACGAGCAGTACTTC